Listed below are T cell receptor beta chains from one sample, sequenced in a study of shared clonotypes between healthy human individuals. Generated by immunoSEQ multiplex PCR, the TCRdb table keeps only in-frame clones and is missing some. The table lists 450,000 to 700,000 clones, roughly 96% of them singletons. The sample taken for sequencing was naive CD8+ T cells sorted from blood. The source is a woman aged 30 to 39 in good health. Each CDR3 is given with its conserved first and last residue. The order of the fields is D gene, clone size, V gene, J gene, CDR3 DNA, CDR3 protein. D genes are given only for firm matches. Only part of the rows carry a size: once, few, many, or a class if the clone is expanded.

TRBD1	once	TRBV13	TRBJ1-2	TGTGCCAGCAGCTATAGACAGGGCAAGTATGGCTACACCTTC	CASSYRQGKYGYTF
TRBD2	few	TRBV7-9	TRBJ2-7	TGTGCCAGCAGCTCCACGGGAGGTGAGCAGTACTTC	CASSSTGGEQYF
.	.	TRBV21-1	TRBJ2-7	TGTGCCAGCAGCGAGGACCGGGTGCAGTACTTC	CASSEDRVQYF
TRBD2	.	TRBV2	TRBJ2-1	TGTGCCAGCTGGGCGGGAGGGCCCCACAATGAGCAGTTCTTC	CASWAGGPHNEQFF
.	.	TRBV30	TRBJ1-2	TGTGCCTGGAGCCCTAACTATGGCTACACCTTC	CAWSPNYGYTF
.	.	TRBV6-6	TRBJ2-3	TGTGCCAGCAGTTACCTGGGGACGGCAAGCACAGATACGCAGTATTTT	CASSYLGTASTDTQYF
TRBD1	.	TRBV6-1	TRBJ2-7	TGTGCCAGCAGTGAACCGGGACAGCAGGCCTACGAGCAGTACTTC	CASSEPGQQAYEQYF
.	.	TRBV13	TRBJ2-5	TGTGCCAGCAGCTTACCGGGGTTTGGGCAAGAGACCCAGTACTTC	CASSLPGFGQETQYF
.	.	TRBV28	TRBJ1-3	TGTGCCAGCAAACTGGGGTACACCATATATTTT	CASKLGYTIYF
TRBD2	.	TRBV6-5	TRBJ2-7	TGTGCCAGCGCTAGGCTAGCGGGGTACTACGAGCAGTACTTC	CASARLAGYYEQYF
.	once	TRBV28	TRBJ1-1	TGTGCCAGCAGGTTCGAGACCGGGAGGAACACTGAAGCTTTCTTT	CASRFETGRNTEAFF
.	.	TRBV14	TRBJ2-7	TGTGCCAGCAGTCCTACCGTAAGGGAAGACGAGCAGTACTTC	CASSPTVREDEQYF
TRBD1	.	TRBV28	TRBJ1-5	TGTGCCAGCAGCAAGACAGGGTATAGCAATCAGCCCCAGCATTTT	CASSKTGYSNQPQHF
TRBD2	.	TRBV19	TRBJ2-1	TGTGCCAGTAGTATAATGGGCGGGGGCTCCTACAATGAGCAGTTCTTC	CASSIMGGGSYNEQFF
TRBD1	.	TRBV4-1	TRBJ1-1	TGCGCCAGCAGCGCCGGACAGGGTATAACTTGGACTGAAGCTTTCTTT	CASSAGQGITWTEAFF
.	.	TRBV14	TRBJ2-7	TGTGCCAGCAGTCCCACCACCTACGAGCAGTACTTC	CASSPTTYEQYF